This T cell receptor beta chain was sequenced for a study of OX40 agonist ivuxolimab in advanced cancers. This table comes from immunoSEQ multiplex PCR, and its TCRdb copy is limited to in-frame clones, with some not included. The profile shows some 80,000 clones, 80% to 90% of them singletons. The germline CDR1 and CDR2 sequences are SGHRS and YFSETQ. The CDR3 runs to 13 residues. Germline trimming cut 6 bases from V and 8 bases from J; bases unmatched to any gene: 3. The TCR sequence derives from an adult with an advanced solid tumor such as melanoma, head and neck, liver or kidney cancer. The sample in question was CD4+ or CD8+ T cells sorted from blood, obtained in a trial of the OX40 agonist ivuxolimab. V is TRBV5-1 and J is TRBJ2-1, with 12 bases aligning to TRBD1. The CDR3 DNA reads as TGCGCCAGCACGGGACAGGGGGCCGATGAGCAGTTCTTC. Translating it yields CASTGQGADEQFF.